What follows are 14 T cell receptor beta chains derived from one specimen sequenced in a study of T cells in Graves' hyperthyroidism and ophthalmopathy. Authors of the study amplified TCR beta CDR3 regions from RNA transcripts. Carried out on the TCR CDR3, a first-round RT-PCR used the HTBI primer set. TCRdb reprocessed the multiplex PCR reads with MiXCR, giving one entry per CDR3 protein. The sample lists hundreds of thousands of distinct CDR3 sequences, more than 14% occurring once. Source material: blood. These receptors were obtained from a woman between 45 and 65 years old with Graves' ophthalmopathy.

This clonotype was picked up many times. V usage is TRBV7-2 and J usage is TRBJ2-5, with TRBD1 identical over 8 bases. This CDR3 spans 15 amino acids. Trimming at V came to 3 bases and at J to 5 bases, leaving 8 bases not matched to a gene. Germline loops: CDR1 SGHTA, CDR2 FQGNSA. Written as DNA, the CDR3 is TGTGCCAGCAGCTTCACCAGGGGGCGTTTGGAGACCCAGTACTTC. Protein product: CASSFTRGRLETQYF.

In this sample, this clonotype turned up many times. The chain uses TRBV29-1 and TRBJ2-3; 8 bases fit TRBD2. J was trimmed by 2 bases and V by 6 bases; bases with no gene match: 4. CDR1 and CDR2 from the germline V gene are SQVTM and ANQGSEA. The CDR3 sequence is 13 residues long. The CDR3 bases are TGCAGCGTCGTTAGCGGGACCACAGATACGCAGTATTTT. The encoded protein is CSVVSGTTDTQYF.

V is TRBV20-1 and J is TRBJ1-4; D gene uncertain. This CDR3 has 14 amino acids. Trimming left V 1 base short and J 10 bases short, with 16 bases between. CDR1 and CDR2 from the germline V gene are DFQATT and SNEGSKA (reference sequence). The CDR3 DNA sequence: TGCAGTGCTAGAGTCCGAGGCTACGGTGGAAAACTGTTTTTT. Translating gives CSARVRGYGGKLFF.

At least ten counts were recorded for this clonotype. The gene calls are TRBV7-9 and TRBJ2-1; 8 bases are shared with TRBD2. Per the germline V gene, CDR1 is SEHNR and CDR2 is FQNEAQ (reference sequence). The CDR3 spans 15 residues. J was trimmed by 9 bases and V by 2 bases; bases with no gene match: 9. The CDR3 protein is CASSLNGRAKFEQFF. CDR3 nucleotide sequence: TGTGCCAGCAGCTTAAACGGGAGGGCCAAATTTGAGCAGTTCTTC.

The J gene is TRBJ1-1, the V gene TRBV6-2 or TRBV6-3, with a possible D match to TRBD1 (5 bases). The CDR3 sequence is 16 residues long. V lost 2 bases and J lost 0, with 13 bases in between. Per germline, CDR1 MNHEY and CDR2 SVGEGT. The CDR3 DNA reads TGTGCCAGCAGTTACGAGGTCGGGGGACTGAACACTGAAGCTTTCTTT. Translated, it gives CASSYEVGGLNTEAFF.

This clonotype was counted at least ten times. V usage is TRBV5-1 and J usage is TRBJ1-3; D remains ambiguous. In germline, CDR1 is SGHRS, CDR2 YFSETQ. The CDR3 loop spans 12 amino acids. V dropped 0 bases and J dropped 4 bases, with 2 bases sitting between them. In DNA, the CDR3 is TGCGCCAGCAGCTTGGTAGGAAACACCATATATTTT. Protein product: CASSLVGNTIYF.

About this clonotype itself: One end of the junction fails to match germline, which may point to a read error. The rearrangement joins TRBV4-2 to TRBJ2-1, with D unclear. The CDR3 runs to 13 residues. The V gene's germline CDR1 is LGHNA and CDR2 YNFKEQ. The CDR3: CASNQDLGNEQFF. CDR3 bases: TGTGCCAGCAACCAAGATCTGGGAAATGAGCAGTTCTTC.

This clonotype came up once. V is TRBV19 and J is TRBJ1-5; D is unresolved. CDR1 is LNHDA and CDR2 is SQIVND in the germline V gene (reference sequence). V dropped 3 bases and J dropped 3 bases, with 12 bases sitting between them. The CDR3 consists of 15 residues. DNA of the CDR3: TGTGCCAGTAGTATCGGAGGGTTAGACAATCAGCCCCAGCATTTT. It yields the protein CASSIGGLDNQPQHF.

This clonotype came up many times. The J gene is TRBJ2-1, the V gene TRBV20-1; TRBD2 might be the D (5 bases). The germline V gene has CDR1 DFQATT and CDR2 SNEGSKA (reference sequence). Trimming shortened V by 1 base and J by 7 bases, and 14 bases separated the two germline ends. CDR3 size: 14 residues. CDR3 DNA sequence: TGCAGTGCTAGAGGGACTGCCATGGGGAATGAGCAGTTCTTC. As protein: CSARGTAMGNEQFF.

This clonotype occurred many times. The V call is TRBV3-1, the J call TRBJ1-1; TRBD1 is a possible D gene (5 bases). In germline, CDR1 is LGHDT, CDR2 YNNKEL (reference sequence). With 0 bases removed from V and 10 bases from J, the gap between germline ends came to 15 bases. The CDR3 totals 14 residues. Here the CDR3 reads CASSQDLRGLGAFF. The DNA for the CDR3 is TGTGCCAGCAGCCAAGATTTACGGGGCTTGGGAGCTTTCTTT.

This clonotype was counted at least ten times. The V and J genes are TRBV20-1 and TRBJ2-1; perhaps TRBD2 as D (6 bases). The V and J ends lost 0 bases and 14 bases respectively, with 17 bases between them. The CDR3 is made up of 13 amino acids. Germline V CDR1 and CDR2: DFQATT, SNEGSKA (reference sequence). In DNA, the CDR3 is TGCAGTGCTAGAGATCCTCGGAGGGGTATTGAGTTCTTC. It encodes CSARDPRRGIEFF.

At least ten counts were recorded for this clonotype. This sequence joins TRBV30 and TRBJ1-4; D uncertain. CDR3 length equals 13 residues. The V end lost 1 base, the J end lost 1 base, and 4 bases lay between the germline ends. Germline CDR1 GTSNPN, CDR2 SVGIG (reference sequence). CDR3 nucleotides: TGTGCCTGGAGTGACGGAACTAATGAAAAACTGTTTTTT. Translated, it gives CAWSDGTNEKLFF. The full variable domain, with the rest looked up from reference TRBV30 and TRBJ1-4, is SQTIHQWPATLVQPVGSPLSLECTVEGTSNPNLYWYRQAAGRGLQLLFYSVGIGQISSEVPQNLSASRPQDRQFILSSKKLLLSDSGFYLCAWSDGTNEKLFFGSGTQLSVL.

This clonotype was counted at least ten times. The chain links TRBV20-1 to TRBJ2-7; 8 nucleotides align to TRBD1. J lost 2 bases, V lost 6 bases, and 6 bases had no gene match. The CDR3 loop spans 13 amino acids. In germline, CDR1 is DFQATT, CDR2 SNEGSKA (reference sequence). CDR3 protein: CSASRTGTYEQYF. The CDR3 DNA is TGCAGTGCCTCCCGGACAGGGACCTACGAGCAGTACTTC.

The chain links TRBV12-3 or TRBV12-4 to TRBJ1-2, with D possibly TRBD1 on 6 matching bases. The CDR3 loop spans 16 amino acids. V lost 4 bases to trimming and J lost 4 bases, with 19 bases between them. This CDR3 reads CASSSGDPLQIYGYTF. As DNA, the CDR3 is TGTGCCAGCAGTTCAGGGGACCCGTTACAGATCTATGGCTACACCTTC.